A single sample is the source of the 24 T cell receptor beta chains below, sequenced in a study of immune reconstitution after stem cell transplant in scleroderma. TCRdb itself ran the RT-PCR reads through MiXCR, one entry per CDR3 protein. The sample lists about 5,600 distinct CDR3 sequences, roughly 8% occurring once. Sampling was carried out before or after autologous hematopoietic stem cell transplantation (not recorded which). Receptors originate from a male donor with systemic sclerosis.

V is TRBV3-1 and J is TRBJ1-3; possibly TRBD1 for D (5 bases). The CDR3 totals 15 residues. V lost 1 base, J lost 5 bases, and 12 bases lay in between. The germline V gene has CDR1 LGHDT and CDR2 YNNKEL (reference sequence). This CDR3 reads CASSQVGGARNTIYF. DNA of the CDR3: TGTGCCAGCAGCCAAGTCGGGGGAGCTAGAAACACCATATATTTT. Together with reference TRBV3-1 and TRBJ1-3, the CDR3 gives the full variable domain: DTAVSQTPKYLVTQMGNDKSIKCEQNLGHDTMYWYKQDSKKFLKIMFSYNNKELIINETVPNRFSPKSPDKAHLNLHINSLELGDSAVYFCASSQVGGARNTIYFGEGSWLTVV.

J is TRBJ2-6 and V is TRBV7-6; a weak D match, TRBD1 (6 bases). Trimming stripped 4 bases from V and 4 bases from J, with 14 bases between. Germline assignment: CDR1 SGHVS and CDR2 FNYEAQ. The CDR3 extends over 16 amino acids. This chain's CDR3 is CASSWGQGKGANVLTF. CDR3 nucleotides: TGTGCCAGCAGCTGGGGGCAGGGGAAAGGGGCCAACGTCCTGACTTTC.

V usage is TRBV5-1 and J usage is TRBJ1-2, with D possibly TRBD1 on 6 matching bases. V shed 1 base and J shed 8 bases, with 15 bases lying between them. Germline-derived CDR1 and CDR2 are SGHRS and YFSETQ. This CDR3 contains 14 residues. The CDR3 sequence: CASSLRDIAQGYTF. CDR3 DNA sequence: TGCGCCAGCAGCTTGCGGGACATAGCCCAGGGCTACACCTTC.

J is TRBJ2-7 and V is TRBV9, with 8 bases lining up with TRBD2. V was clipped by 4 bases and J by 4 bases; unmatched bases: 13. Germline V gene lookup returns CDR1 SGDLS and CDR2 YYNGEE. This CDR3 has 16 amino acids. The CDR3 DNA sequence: TGTGCCAGCAGCCCGGGGGGGGACGGAGCTTTTTACGAGCAGTACTTC. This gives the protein CASSPGGDGAFYEQYF. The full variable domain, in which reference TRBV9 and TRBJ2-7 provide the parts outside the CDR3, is DSGVTQTPKHLITATGQRVTLRCSPRSGDLSVYWYQQSLDQGLQFLIQYYNGEERAKGNILERFSAQQFPDLHSELNLSSLELGDSALYFCASSPGGDGAFYEQYFGPGTRLTVT.

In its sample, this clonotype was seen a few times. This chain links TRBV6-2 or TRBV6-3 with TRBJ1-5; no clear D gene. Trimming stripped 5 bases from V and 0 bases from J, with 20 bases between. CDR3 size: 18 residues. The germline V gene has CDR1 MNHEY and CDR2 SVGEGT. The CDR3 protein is CASSDPVGVGYSNQPQHF. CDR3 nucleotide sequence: TGTGCCAGCAGTGACCCCGTCGGGGTGGGGTATAGCAATCAGCCCCAGCATTTT.

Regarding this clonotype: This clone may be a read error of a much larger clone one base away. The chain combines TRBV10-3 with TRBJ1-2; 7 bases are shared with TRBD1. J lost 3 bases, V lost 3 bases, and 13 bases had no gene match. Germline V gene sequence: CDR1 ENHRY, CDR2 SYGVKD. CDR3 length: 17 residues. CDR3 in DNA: TGTGCCATCAGTGAAACTCCGCAATGGACAGGCGACTATGGCTACACCTTC. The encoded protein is CAISETPQWTGDYGYTF.

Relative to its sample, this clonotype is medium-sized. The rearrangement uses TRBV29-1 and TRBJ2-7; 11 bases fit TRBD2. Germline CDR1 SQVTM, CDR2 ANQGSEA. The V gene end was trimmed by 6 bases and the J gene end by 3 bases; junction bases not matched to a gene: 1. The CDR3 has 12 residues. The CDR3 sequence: CSVGLAGYEQYF. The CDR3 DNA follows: TGCAGCGTCGGACTAGCGGGCTACGAGCAGTACTTC.

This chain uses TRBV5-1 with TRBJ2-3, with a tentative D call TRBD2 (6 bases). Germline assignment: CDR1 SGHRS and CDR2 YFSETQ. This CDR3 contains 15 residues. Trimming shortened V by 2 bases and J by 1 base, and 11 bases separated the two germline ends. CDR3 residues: CASSFGTGGTDTQYF. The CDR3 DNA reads TGCGCCAGCAGCTTTGGGACTGGAGGCACAGATACGCAGTATTTT.

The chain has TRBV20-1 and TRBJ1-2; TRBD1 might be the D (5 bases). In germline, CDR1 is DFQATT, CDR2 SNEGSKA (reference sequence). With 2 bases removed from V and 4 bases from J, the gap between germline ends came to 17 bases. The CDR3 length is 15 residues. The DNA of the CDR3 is TGCAGTGCTAGAAAGTTCGGGGGATGGTCCTATGGCTACACCTTC. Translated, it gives CSARKFGGWSYGYTF.

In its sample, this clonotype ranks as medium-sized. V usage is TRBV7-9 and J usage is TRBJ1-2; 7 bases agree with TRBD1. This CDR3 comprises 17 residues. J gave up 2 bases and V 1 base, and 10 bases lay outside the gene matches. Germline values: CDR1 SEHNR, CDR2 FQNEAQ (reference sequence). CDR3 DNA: TGTGCCAGCAGCTTAGTCGCCAGGGGGTTAGCAAACTATGGCTACACCTTC. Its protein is CASSLVARGLANYGYTF.

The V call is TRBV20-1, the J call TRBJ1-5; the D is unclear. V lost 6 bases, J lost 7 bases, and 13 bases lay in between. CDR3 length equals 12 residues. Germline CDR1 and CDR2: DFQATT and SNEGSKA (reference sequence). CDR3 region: CSAPPPGQPQHF. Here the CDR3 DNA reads TGCAGTGCACCACCTCCGGGGCAGCCCCAGCATTTT.

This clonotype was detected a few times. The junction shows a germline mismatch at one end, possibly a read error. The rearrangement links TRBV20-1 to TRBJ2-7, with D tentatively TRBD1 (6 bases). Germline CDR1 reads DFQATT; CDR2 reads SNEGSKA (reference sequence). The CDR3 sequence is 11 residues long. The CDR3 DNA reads TGCAGTGCTAAGGGATACAGGGACCCCGTCTTC. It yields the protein CSAKGYRDPVF.

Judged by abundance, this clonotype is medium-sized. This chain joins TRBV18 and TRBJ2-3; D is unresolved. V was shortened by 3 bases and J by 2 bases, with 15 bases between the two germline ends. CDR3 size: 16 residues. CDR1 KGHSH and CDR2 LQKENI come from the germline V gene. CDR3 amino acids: CASSPPTSTATDTQYF. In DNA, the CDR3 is TGTGCCAGCTCACCCCCAACCAGTACAGCCACAGATACGCAGTATTTT.

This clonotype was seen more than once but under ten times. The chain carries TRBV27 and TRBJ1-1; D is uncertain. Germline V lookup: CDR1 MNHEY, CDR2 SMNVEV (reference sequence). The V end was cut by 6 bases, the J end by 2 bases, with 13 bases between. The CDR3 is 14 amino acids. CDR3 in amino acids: CASSPSYSNTEAFF. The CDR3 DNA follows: TGTGCCAGCAGCCCGTCCTATTCTAACACTGAAGCTTTCTTT.

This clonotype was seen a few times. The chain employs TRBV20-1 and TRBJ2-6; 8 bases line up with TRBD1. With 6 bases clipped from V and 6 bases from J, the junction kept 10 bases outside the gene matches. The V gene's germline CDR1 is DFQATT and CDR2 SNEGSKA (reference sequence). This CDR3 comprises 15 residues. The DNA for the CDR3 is TGCAGTGCCTCCGGGGCAGGGGGCAAGGCCAACGTCCTGACTTTC. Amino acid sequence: CSASGAGGKANVLTF.

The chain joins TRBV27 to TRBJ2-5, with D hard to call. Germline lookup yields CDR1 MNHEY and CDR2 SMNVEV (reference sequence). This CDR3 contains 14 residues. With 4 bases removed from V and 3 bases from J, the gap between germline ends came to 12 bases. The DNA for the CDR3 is TGTGCCAGCAGTTCCTCGGACCGAAAAGAGACCCAGTACTTC. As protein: CASSSSDRKETQYF.

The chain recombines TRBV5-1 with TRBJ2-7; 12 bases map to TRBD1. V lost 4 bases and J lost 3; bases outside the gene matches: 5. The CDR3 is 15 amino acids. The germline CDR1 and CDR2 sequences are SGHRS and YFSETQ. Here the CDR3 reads CASSMGQGAFYEQYF. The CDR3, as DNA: TGCGCCAGCAGCATGGGACAGGGGGCTTTCTACGAGCAGTACTTC.

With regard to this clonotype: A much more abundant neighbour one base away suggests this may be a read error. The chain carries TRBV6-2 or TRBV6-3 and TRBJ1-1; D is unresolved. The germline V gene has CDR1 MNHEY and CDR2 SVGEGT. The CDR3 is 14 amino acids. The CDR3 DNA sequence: TGTGCCAGCAGTTCAGGCACTCTCAAGGCTGAAGCTTCCTTT. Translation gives CASSSGTLKAEASF.

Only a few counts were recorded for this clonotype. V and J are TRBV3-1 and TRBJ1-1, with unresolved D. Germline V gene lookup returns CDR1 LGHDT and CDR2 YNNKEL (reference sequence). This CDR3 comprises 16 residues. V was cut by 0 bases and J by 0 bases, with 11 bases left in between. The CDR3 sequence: CASSQDPVSLNTEAFF. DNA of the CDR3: TGTGCCAGCAGCCAAGATCCAGTCAGCTTGAACACTGAAGCTTTCTTT.

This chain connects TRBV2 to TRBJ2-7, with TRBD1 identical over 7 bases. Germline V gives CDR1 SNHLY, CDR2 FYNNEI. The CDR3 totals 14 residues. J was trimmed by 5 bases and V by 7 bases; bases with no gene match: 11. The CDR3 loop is CASTATGTDHEQYF. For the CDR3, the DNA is TGTGCCAGCACCGCGACAGGGACAGACCACGAGCAGTACTTC.

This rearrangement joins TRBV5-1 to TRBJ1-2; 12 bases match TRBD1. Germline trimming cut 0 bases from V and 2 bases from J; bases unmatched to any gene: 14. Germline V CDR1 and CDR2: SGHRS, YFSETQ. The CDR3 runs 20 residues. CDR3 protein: CASSLAGTGGAGERNYGYTF. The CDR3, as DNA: TGCGCCAGCAGCTTGGCCGGGACAGGGGGCGCAGGGGAAAGAAACTATGGCTACACCTTC.

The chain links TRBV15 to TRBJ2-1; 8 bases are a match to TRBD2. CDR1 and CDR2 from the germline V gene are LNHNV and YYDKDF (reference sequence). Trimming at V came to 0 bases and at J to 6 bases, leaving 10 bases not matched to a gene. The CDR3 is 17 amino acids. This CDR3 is CATSRDQPGGPINEQFF. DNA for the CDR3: TGTGCCACCAGCAGAGATCAGCCGGGAGGGCCTATCAATGAGCAGTTCTTC.

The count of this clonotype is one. The CDR3 sequence: CASSLTDGGDEQYF. Written as DNA, the CDR3 is TGCGCCAGCAGCCTCACGGATGGGGGGGACGAGCAGTACTTC. The chain joins TRBV5-1 to TRBJ2-7; 7 nucleotides match TRBD2. The CDR3 spans 14 residues. The germline CDR1 and CDR2 sequences are SGHRS and YFSETQ. Unmatched junction bases numbered 9, after V lost 4 bases and J lost 5 bases.

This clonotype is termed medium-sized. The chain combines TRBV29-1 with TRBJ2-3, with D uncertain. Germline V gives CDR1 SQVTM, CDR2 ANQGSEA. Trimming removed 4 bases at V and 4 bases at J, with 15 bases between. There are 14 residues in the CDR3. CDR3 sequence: CSVVLVGTADTQYF. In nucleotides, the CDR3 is TGCAGCGTTGTATTGGTGGGAACGGCAGATACGCAGTATTTT.